The T cell receptor (beta chain) under discussion was sequenced for a study of T cells in Graves' hyperthyroidism and ophthalmopathy. General study findings and limits: Most clonotypes that expanded in the thyroid above 0.001 also showed up in blood. Model output signaled ophthalmopathy a median approximately 6.2 months ahead of onset.

What was amplified from RNA transcripts were TCR beta CDR3 regions. A set of HTBI primers served as the primers for a first-round RT-PCR of the TCR CDR3. TCRdb reprocessed the multiplex PCR reads with MiXCR, giving one entry per CDR3 protein. The sample includes hundreds of thousands of distinct CDR3 sequences, approximately 15% of them seen just once. CDR3 length equals 16 residues. The germline V gene encodes CDR1 MNHEY and CDR2 SMNVEV (reference sequence). Trimming stripped 6 bases from V and 0 bases from J, with 17 bases between. To note about this clonotype: Its antigen is currently unknown.

Blood was drawn at first hyperthyroidism diagnosis, before any ophthalmopathy symptoms. Fresh peripheral blood, more than 9 ml, yielded the PBMCs. This clonotype originated in a woman aged 25 to 39 with Graves' hyperthyroidism that later progressed to Graves' ophthalmopathy. The chain carries TRBV27 and TRBJ1-1; D unresolved. The sequencing input was blood. CDR3 region: CASRDGALNMNTEAFF. The CDR3 DNA reads TGTGCCAGCAGAGACGGCGCACTTAACATGAACACTGAAGCTTTCTTT.